This T cell receptor beta chain was recorded in a study of T cells in Graves' hyperthyroidism and ophthalmopathy. Whole-study findings and limits: The blood repertoire included most of the expanded thyroid clonotypes above 0.001.

Diagnosing involved the use of clinical symptoms, serum thyroxine and TRAb, thyroid ultrasound and orbital computed tomography. The CDR3 regions of TCR beta were amplified from RNA transcripts. Primed by the HTBI set, a first-round RT-PCR was run on the TCR CDR3. TCRdb fed the multiplex PCR reads into MiXCR, producing one record per CDR3 protein. The profile shows approximately 700,000 distinct CDR3 sequences, around 17% of them singletons. This clonotype has a count of ten or more. What it binds is unknown. With 3 bases clipped from V and 3 bases from J, the junction kept 6 bases outside the gene matches. The CDR3 has 15 amino acids. Germline loops: CDR1 MNHEY, CDR2 SMNVEV (reference sequence).

The genes are TRBV27 and TRBJ1-2, with TRBD1 matching 8 bases. The receptor was derived from a man aged 18 to 30 with Graves' hyperthyroidism. Source material: blood. The CDR3 nucleotides are TGTGCCAGCAGTTTGCTCGGACAGGGCGACTATGGCTACACCTTC. It translates to CASSLLGQGDYGYTF.